This paragraph reports one TCR beta chain. Antigen: not known. These data belong to a study of T cell responses to AZD1222 COVID-19 vaccine. Study-wide findings and caveats: Spike was spanned by vaccine-associated CD4 TCRs, with dominance at 160-218 and 743-854. Nearly half of spike-specific TCRs reportedly go after variant regions that carry no mutations.

CDR1 MNHEY and CDR2 SMNVEV come from the germline V gene (reference sequence). CDR3 length: 14 amino acids. The V end was cut by 5 bases, the J end by 2 bases, with 13 bases between. The repertoire was sequenced with immunoSEQ multiplex PCR; TCRdb's copy has only in-frame clones and lacks some. This table has some 95,000 clones, roughly 90% appearing once. The rearrangement uses TRBV27 and TRBJ2-7, with D tentatively TRBD2 (5 bases). This clonotype was obtained from an adult who received the AZD1222 COVID-19 vaccine. Here the sequenced sample was peripheral blood, taken 28 days after the second AZD1222 dose. The CDR3 sequence: CASSPGLGTYEQYF. CDR3 in DNA: TGTGCCAGCAGTCCCGGACTGGGTACCTACGAGCAGTACTTC.